Shown below are 10 T cell receptor beta chains from a single sample sequenced in a study of beta chain features in type 1 diabetes. Sequencing targeted expressed TCRB transcripts, as all isolated RNA had been reverse transcribed. The assay was immunoSEQ multiplex PCR, and TCRdb's table has in-frame clones only and misses some. The top ten hold around 0.02% of the sample, which has 810,000 or so clones, roughly 17% seen once. The sample was naive CD4+ T cells from blood. Receptors originate from a young woman in good health.

This clone showed up just a few times. J is TRBJ2-7 and V is TRBV19, with 7 bases aligning to TRBD2. The CDR3 covers 15 residues. V shed 1 base and J 2 bases; nucleotides not matched to a gene: 5. Germline V CDR1 and CDR2: LNHDA, SQIVND (reference sequence). The CDR3 sequence is CASSIGPSGPYEQYF. The CDR3 bases are TGTGCCAGTAGTATAGGGCCTAGCGGTCCCTACGAGCAGTACTTC.

The rearrangement joins TRBV7-3 to TRBJ2-3; D might be TRBD1 (6 bases). Per germline, CDR1 SGHTA and CDR2 FQGTGA. The V gene lost 2 bases and the J gene lost 6 bases, with 9 bases spanning the gap. CDR3 length: 13 residues. The CDR3 nucleotides read TGTGCCAGCAGCTTACTCAGGGGCGATACGCAGTATTTT. It codes for CASSLLRGDTQYF.

This clone was recorded a few times. The V and J genes are TRBV7-3 and TRBJ2-2; 8 bases align to TRBD2. Germline loops: CDR1 SGHTA, CDR2 FQGTGA. The CDR3 has 16 residues. V lost 1 base and J lost 6; bases outside the gene matches: 7. CDR3 sequence (DNA): TGTGCCAGCAGCTTAAATTCGGGACTAGTGTCCGGGGAGCTGTTTTTT. Translated: CASSLNSGLVSGELFF.

This clone has more than one count but fewer than ten. The chain is built from TRBV10-3 and TRBJ2-3; D remains ambiguous. Germline-derived CDR1 and CDR2 are ENHRY and SYGVKD. This CDR3 is 15 amino acids long. V lost 8 bases, J lost 2 bases, and 17 bases lay in between. The CDR3 bases are TGTGCCATCGGGATCGGGCAGGCGGTCACAGATACGCAGTATTTT. Residues: CAIGIGQAVTDTQYF.

Only a few counts were recorded for this clone. This rearrangement joins TRBV5-1 to TRBJ2-5, with D perhaps TRBD2 (5 bases). V lost 3 bases to trimming and J lost 2 bases, with 23 bases between them. The germline gives CDR1 SGHRS, CDR2 YFSETQ. CDR3 size: 18 residues. The CDR3 loop reads CASSSSGISAHPQETQYF. CDR3 DNA: TGCGCCAGCAGCTCCTCGGGGATTAGCGCGCATCCACAAGAGACCCAGTACTTC.

V usage is TRBV4-2 and J usage is TRBJ1-1, with 9 bases lining up with TRBD1. V shed 5 bases, J shed 1 base, and the junction held 5 bases outside the gene matches. Germline V lookup: CDR1 LGHNA, CDR2 YNFKEQ. The CDR3 spans 15 residues. CDR3 sequence reads: CASSYGTGKNTEAFF. The CDR3 DNA sequence: TGTGCCAGCAGCTACGGGACAGGGAAGAACACTGAAGCTTTCTTT.

This clone occurred a few times. The chain combines TRBV2 with TRBJ1-1; 9 bases match TRBD1. With V trimmed by 6 bases and J by 1 base, 6 bases remained unmatched. Germline V lookup: CDR1 SNHLY, CDR2 FYNNEI. The CDR3 covers 15 residues. The CDR3 loop reads CASRDGDRENTEAFF. CDR3 nucleotides: TGTGCCAGCAGGGACGGGGACAGGGAGAACACTGAAGCTTTCTTT.

This clone was observed a handful of times. The rearrangement links TRBV2 to TRBJ1-2; a weak D match, TRBD1 (5 bases). This CDR3 has 13 residues. V lost 4 bases and J 4 bases, leaving 10 bases between the germline ends. CDR1 SNHLY and CDR2 FYNNEI come from the germline V gene. The CDR3 is CASSVQGGYGYTF. The CDR3 nucleotides read TGTGCCAGCAGTGTCCAGGGTGGCTATGGCTACACCTTC.

CDR3 in amino acids: CASKRWGTGSYNEQFF. CDR3 coding DNA: TGTGCCAGTAAGCGTTGGGGGACGGGCTCCTACAATGAGCAGTTCTTC. The J gene is TRBJ2-1, the V gene TRBV19, with D perhaps assigned TRBD1 or TRBD2 (5 bases each). The CDR3 runs to 16 residues. Germline CDR1 is LNHDA and CDR2 is SQIVND (reference sequence). Deletions cut 7 bases from V and 0 bases from J, with 16 bases between.

The chain combines TRBV6-5 with TRBJ2-1; D is unclear. Trimming took off 6 bases at V and 4 bases at J, with 13 bases between the two ends. Germline CDR1 reads MNHEY; CDR2 reads SVGAGI. The CDR3 has 14 amino acids. The CDR3 loop reads CASSPGQAYNEQFF. In nucleotides, the CDR3 is TGTGCCAGCAGCCCCGGTCAAGCTTACAATGAGCAGTTCTTC.